Listed below are T cell receptor beta chains from one sample, sequenced in a study of beta chain features in type 1 diabetes. Generated by immunoSEQ multiplex PCR, the TCRdb table keeps only in-frame clones and is missing some. Of some 250,000 clones in the sample, roughly 14% were seen once. The sample consisted of naive CD4+ T cells from blood. These receptors were obtained from a young man with type 1 diabetes. CDR3s leave out the opening cysteine and the closing phenylalanine or tryptophan. A D gene is named only where the DNA matches it firmly.

d_call	v_call	j_call	cdr3_aa
TRBD1	TRBV2	TRBJ1-1	ASRSDRGNTEAF
.	TRBV19	TRBJ1-1	ASSIIVGGSAF
.	TRBV18	TRBJ2-6	ASSPPGVGANVLT
.	TRBV18	TRBJ2-3	ASSRERVSTDTQY
.	TRBV6-5	TRBJ2-7	ASSYSAGNDYEQY
TRBD1	TRBV7-9	TRBJ1-3	ASSSRTGQFSGNTIY
TRBD1	TRBV5-4	TRBJ2-3	ASSLGQGSDTQY
.	TRBV21-1	TRBJ2-6	ASSPDSRDSLPGANVLT
TRBD2	TRBV15	TRBJ2-1	ATSTSGGGSNEQF
.	TRBV5-5	TRBJ1-6	ASSPRTFGTGLSYNSPLH
TRBD2	TRBV7-2	TRBJ2-7	ASSMRGGLPYEQY
TRBD2	TRBV7-2	TRBJ2-3	ASSFSGISTDTQY
.	TRBV2	TRBJ2-1	ASSMGSSYNEQF
TRBD1	TRBV9	TRBJ2-1	ASSRQGNEQF
.	TRBV5-4	TRBJ1-1	ASSFEGRNTEAF
TRBD2	TRBV11-1	TRBJ2-1	ASSNSGNHNEQF
.	TRBV7-9	TRBJ1-2	ASSPGDYGYT
.	TRBV4-1	TRBJ1-2	ASSQDPQGPYGYT
.	TRBV5-1	TRBJ2-1	ASSLGRTDNEQF
TRBD1	TRBV2	TRBJ1-1	ASSGQGFTEAF
.	TRBV28	TRBJ1-4	ASAAGSIMDEKLF
.	TRBV15	TRBJ2-3	ATSRDSESTDTQY
.	TRBV6-5	TRBJ2-1	AVMGSSYNEQF
.	TRBV9	TRBJ2-1	ASSVQGDNEQF
.	TRBV11-2	TRBJ1-2	ASSLTGYGYT
.	TRBV7-2	TRBJ1-2	ASRRSVTGGYT
TRBD1	TRBV19	TRBJ1-2	ASSKGSDRGPYGYT
TRBD1	TRBV5-4	TRBJ1-1	ASSVGQGDLATEAF
.	TRBV10-3	TRBJ1-2	AISESNGFYGYT
.	TRBV5-1	TRBJ2-7	ASSDTGFEQY
TRBD2	TRBV6-5	TRBJ2-1	ASSVGLAGAAQQF
TRBD1	TRBV10-1	TRBJ1-1	ASRGQGDTEAF
TRBD2	TRBV11-2	TRBJ2-5	ASSPGLAGGFTQY